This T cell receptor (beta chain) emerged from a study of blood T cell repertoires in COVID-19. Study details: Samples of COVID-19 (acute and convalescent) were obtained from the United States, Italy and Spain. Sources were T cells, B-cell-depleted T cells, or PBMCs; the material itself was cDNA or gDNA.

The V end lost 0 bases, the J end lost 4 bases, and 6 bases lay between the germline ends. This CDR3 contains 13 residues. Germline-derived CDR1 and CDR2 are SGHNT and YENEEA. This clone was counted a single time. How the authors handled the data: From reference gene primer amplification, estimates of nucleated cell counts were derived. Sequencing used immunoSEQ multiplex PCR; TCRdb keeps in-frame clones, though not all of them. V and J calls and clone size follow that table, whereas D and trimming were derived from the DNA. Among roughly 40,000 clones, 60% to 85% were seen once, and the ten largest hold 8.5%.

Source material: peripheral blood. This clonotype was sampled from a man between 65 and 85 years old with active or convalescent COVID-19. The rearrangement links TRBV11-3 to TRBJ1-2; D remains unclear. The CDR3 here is CASSLDSGYGYTF. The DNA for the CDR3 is TGTGCCAGCAGCTTAGATTCGGGCTATGGCTACACCTTC.